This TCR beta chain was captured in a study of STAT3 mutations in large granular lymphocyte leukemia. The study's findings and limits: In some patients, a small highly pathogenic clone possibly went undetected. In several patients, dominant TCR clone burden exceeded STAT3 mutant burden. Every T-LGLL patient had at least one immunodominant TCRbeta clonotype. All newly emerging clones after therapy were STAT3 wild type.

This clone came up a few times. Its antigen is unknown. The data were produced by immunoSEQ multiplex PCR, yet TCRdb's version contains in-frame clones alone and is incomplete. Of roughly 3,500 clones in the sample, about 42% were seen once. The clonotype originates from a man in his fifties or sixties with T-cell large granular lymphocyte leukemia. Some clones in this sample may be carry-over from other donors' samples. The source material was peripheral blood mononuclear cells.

The CDR3 protein is CASSFQINQPQHF. The CDR3, as DNA: TGTGCCAGCAGCTTTCAGATCAATCAGCCCCAGCATTTT. This chain connects TRBV7-9 to TRBJ1-5; D call uncertain. V was cut by 3 bases and J by 3 bases, with 6 bases left in between. Germline CDR1 and CDR2: SEHNR and FQNEAQ (reference sequence). The CDR3 runs 13 residues.